The entry that follows covers one T cell receptor beta chain sequence. This clone was seen only once. It has no known antigen specificity. No qualities accompany the bases; no much larger clone lies one base away. A cohort of some 29 patients with locally advanced or metastatic urothelial carcinoma, treated at Memorial Sloan Kettering on a trial protocol, was included. Peripheral blood mononuclear cells were collected pretreatment and during treatment, with between 1 and 8 total time points per patient. The Qiagen DNeasy Blood extraction kit was used to purify genomic DNA from total PBMCs and tumor samples. Collected pretreatment and during treatment, PBMCs were isolated and stored as previously described. This entry is derived from a study of PD-L1 blockade in urothelial cancer (dated by TCRdb to about 2017). Looking at the study overall: Every patient began therapy in the mid-2010s and was given atezolizumab 1,200 mg intravenously every 3 weeks. Whole exome sequencing and RNA sequencing of pretreatment tumors were performed alongside TCR sequencing in the same patients. Progression-free survival longer than 6 months counted as durable clinical benefit, and TCR features were additionally tested against both progression-free and overall survival. About 90% of the 29 patients were males with bladder-origin urothelial cancer, and about 65% of the roughly 30 reported a prior smoking history. The study was an exploratory multi-omic analysis of somatic, immune and clinical correlates of response to PD-L1 blockade with atezolizumab in urothelial cancer. Patients had an ECOG performance status of 0 or 1 and had received between 0 and 3 prior chemotherapy regimens. Pretreatment blood TCR-seq was available for 27 to 30 patients, at least one posttreatment blood collection was obtained for 25 or so patients, and tumor TCR-seq was available for 25 or so patients. Blood samples gave a median of around 140,000 T cells and approximately 80,000 unique TCRs, with a median clonality of roughly 0.081. Blood samples were analyzed at 3 weeks after treatment start (second dose) and at 6 weeks after treatment start. Durable clinical benefit was achieved by nine patients but not by the remaining 20. Pretreatment tumor samples, along with matched peripheral blood serially collected before and after atezolizumab treatment, were subjected to TCR sequencing.

Taken from the germline V gene, the CDR1 and CDR2 loops are SGHVS and FNYEAQ. Taken from cysteine to phenylalanine, the CDR3 has 17 residues. Only the CDR3 portion is preserved as DNA: 51 bases, with reading frame beginning at the first base. The germline V end is reduced by 2 bases and the J end by 2 bases; junction bases left unmatched: 8. To estimate absolute template abundance from read counts, synthetic TCR analog templates were spiked into each PCR. The immunoSEQ assay was used to amplify TCRbeta CDR3 regions from genomic DNA with bias-controlled V and J gene primers. Rearranged TCRbeta segments were sequenced at approximately 20X coverage. Under the source paper's analysis protocol: Clustering was used to correct sequencing errors, and CDR3s were annotated against IMGT to assign V, D and J genes. Only productive TCRbeta rearrangements were used in downstream analyses, excluding out-of-frame or stop-codon sequences. Clonality was computed as one minus Shannon entropy normalized by the log of the number of unique productive sequences. Fisher's exact test with Benjamini-Hochberg correction, at a threshold of adjusted p below 0.01, was used to find clones that differed between time points or between blood and tumor. Held by TCRdb, this immuneACCESS table contains in-frame sequences only and omits some clones. Under half of the omission traces to an unresolved V gene where checked; the cause of the rest is unknown. That table gives V, J and clone size, and the DNA gave D and trimming. Here the sample has over 50,000 clones; around 83% occur a single time. The top ten hold roughly 2.9% of the sample.

Overall results and qualifications from the work: Because the sample size was small (n ≈ 29) and many of the analyses were exploratory, the results are meant to be hypothesis-generating. Patients with durable benefit showed greater expansion of tumor-associated TCR clones in peripheral blood 3 weeks after starting treatment (n ≈ 22, p = 0.022). Improved progression-free and overall survival was found to be associated with pretreatment peripheral blood TCR clonality below the median.

This clonotype was sampled from a man aged 45 to 65 with urothelial cancer. Sequences were derived from PBMCs, sampled around atezolizumab (anti-PD-L1) treatment. The chain couples TRBV7-6 to TRBJ1-4, with 7 middle bases fitting TRBD1. This receptor carries the CDR3 CASSLIQGVPTNEKLFF. Read as DNA, the sequence is TGTGCCAGCAGCTTAATCCAGGGGGTACCGACTAATGAAAAACTGTTTTTT.